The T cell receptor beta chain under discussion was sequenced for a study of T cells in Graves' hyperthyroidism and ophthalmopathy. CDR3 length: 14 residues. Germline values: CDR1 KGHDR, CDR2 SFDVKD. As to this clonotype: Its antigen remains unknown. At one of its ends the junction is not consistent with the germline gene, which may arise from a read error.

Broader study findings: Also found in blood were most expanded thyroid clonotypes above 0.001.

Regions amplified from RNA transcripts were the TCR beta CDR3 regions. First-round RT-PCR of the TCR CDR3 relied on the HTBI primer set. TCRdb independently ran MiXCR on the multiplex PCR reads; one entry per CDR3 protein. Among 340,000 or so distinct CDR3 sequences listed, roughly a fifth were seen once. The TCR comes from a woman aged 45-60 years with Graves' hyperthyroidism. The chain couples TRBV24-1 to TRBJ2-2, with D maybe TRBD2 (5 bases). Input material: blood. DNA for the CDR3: TGTGCCACCAGTCGCCCTTCGAACACCGGGGAGCCGTTTTTT. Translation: CATSRPSNTGEPFF.